This T cell receptor (beta chain) was recorded in a study of CD8 T cells in ankylosing spondylitis. Study-level findings and limits: Within ankylosing spondylitis blood, a TCR beta motif made up of several highly homologous variants appeared to be characteristic. Disease-linked clones bore a CD8+ phenotype, appearing relatively rarely in peripheral blood.

This clonotype came up many times. Its antigen is as yet unknown. TCRdb itself ran the 5' RACE reads through MiXCR, one entry per CDR3 protein. The profile shows about 460,000 distinct CDR3 sequences, less than 6% of them singletons. Germline CDR1 and CDR2: MDHEN and SYDVKM. CDR3 length: 16 residues. Trimming shortened V by 3 bases and J by 4 bases, and 15 bases separated the two germline ends. The sequenced sample was blood, either unsorted or a sorted T cell fraction (not recorded which). The sequence derives from a male donor with ankylosing spondylitis. The chain couples TRBV28 to TRBJ2-2; a weak D match, TRBD2 (6 bases). The DNA for the CDR3 is TGTGCCAGCAGTTTCCTAGCGATTAGTGGCACCGGGGAGCTGTTTTTT. Protein sequence: CASSFLAISGTGELFF.